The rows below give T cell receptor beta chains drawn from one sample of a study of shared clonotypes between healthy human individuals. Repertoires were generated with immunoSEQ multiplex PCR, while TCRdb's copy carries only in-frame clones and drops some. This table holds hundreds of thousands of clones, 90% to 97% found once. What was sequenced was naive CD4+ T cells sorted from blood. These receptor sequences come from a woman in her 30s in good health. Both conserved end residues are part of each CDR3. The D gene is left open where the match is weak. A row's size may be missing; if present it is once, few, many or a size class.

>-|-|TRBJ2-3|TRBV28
CASSSSGRVTDTQYF
TGTGCCAGCAGTTCCAGCGGTCGGGTCACAGATACGCAGTATTTT
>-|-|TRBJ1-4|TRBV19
CASSTLRGTTNEKLFF
TGTGCCAGTAGTACCCTCAGGGGAACAACTAATGAAAAACTGTTTTTT
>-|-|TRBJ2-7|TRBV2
CASWRGPPTYEQYF
TGTGCCAGCTGGAGGGGACCCCCTACCTACGAGCAGTACTTC
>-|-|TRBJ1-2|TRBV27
CASRPDGYYRYTF
TGTGCCAGCAGACCGGACGGGTATTATCGCTACACCTTC
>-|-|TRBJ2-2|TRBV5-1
CASSSEPSTGELFF
TGCGCCAGCAGTAGCGAGCCTAGCACCGGGGAGCTGTTTTTT
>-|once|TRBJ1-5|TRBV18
CASSLSRSNQPQHF
TGTGCCAGCTCACTGTCTAGGTCTAATCAGCCCCAGCATTTT
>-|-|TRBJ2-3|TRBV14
CASSQLLGTDTQYF
TGTGCCAGCAGCCAACTCCTGGGGACAGATACGCAGTATTTT
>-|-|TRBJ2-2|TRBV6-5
CASKEGHKNTGELFF
TGTGCCAGCAAGGAAGGACATAAAAACACCGGGGAGCTGTTTTTT
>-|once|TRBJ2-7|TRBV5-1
CASSSPTGPKDEQYF
TGCGCCAGCAGCTCCCCGACAGGCCCAAAGGACGAGCAGTACTTC
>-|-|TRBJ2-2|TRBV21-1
CASSFPTVASPGELFF
TGTGCCAGCAGCTTCCCCACGGTTGCTTCCCCCGGGGAGCTGTTTTTT
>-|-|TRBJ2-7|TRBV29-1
CSVRGTYEQYF
TGCAGCGTCCGTGGGACGTACGAGCAGTACTTC
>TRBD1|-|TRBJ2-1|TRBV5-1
CASSSGTGGYNEQFF
TGCGCCAGCAGCTCGGGGACAGGGGGCTACAATGAGCAGTTCTTC
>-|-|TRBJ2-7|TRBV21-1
CASSKPFDRAPAGEQYF
TGCGCCAGCAGCAAACCGTTCGACCGGGCTCCGGCAGGGGAGCAGTACTTC
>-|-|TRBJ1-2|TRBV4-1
CASSQEQGLNYGYTF
TGCGCCAGCAGCCAAGAGCAGGGATTAAACTATGGCTACACCTTC
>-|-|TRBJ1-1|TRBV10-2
CASSTQGWHTEAFF
TGCGCCAGCAGTACCCAGGGGTGGCACACTGAAGCTTTCTTT
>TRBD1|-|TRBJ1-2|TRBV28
CASSPSDRDNYGYTF
TGTGCCAGCAGTCCTTCCGACAGGGATAACTATGGCTACACCTTC
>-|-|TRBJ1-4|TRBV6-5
CASSYNGETNEKLFF
TGTGCCAGCAGTTACAATGGGGAAACTAATGAAAAACTGTTTTTT
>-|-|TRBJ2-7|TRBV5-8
CASSLGTASSYEQYF
TGTGCCAGCAGCTTGGGGACAGCAAGCTCCTACGAGCAGTACTTC
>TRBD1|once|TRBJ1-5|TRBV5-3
CARSFGTGGESNQPQHF
TGTGCCAGAAGCTTCGGGACAGGGGGTGAGAGCAATCAGCCCCAGCATTTT
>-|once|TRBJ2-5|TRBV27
CASSLLAKLGQETQYF
TGTGCCAGCAGTTTATTGGCCAAATTAGGACAAGAGACCCAGTACTTC
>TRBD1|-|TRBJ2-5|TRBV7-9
CASSIDRGLRQETQYF
TGTGCCAGCAGCATCGACAGGGGTCTGAGGCAGGAGACCCAGTACTTC
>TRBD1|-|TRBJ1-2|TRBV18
CASSPGTGGIYGYTF
TGTGCCAGCTCACCCGGGACAGGGGGAATCTATGGCTACACCTTC
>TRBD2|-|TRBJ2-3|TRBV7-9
CASIDGGLPGLALIDTQYF
TGTGCCAGCATAGATGGGGGGCTACCGGGACTAGCGTTGATAGATACGCAGTATTTT
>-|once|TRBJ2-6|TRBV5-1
CASSFVPPSISGANVLTF
TGCGCCAGCAGCTTCGTTCCGCCCTCGATCTCTGGGGCCAACGTCCTGACTTTC
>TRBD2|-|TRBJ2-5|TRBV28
CASSPSRLPGGETQYF
TGTGCCAGCAGTCCTTCAAGGCTGCCGGGGGGAGAGACCCAGTACTTC
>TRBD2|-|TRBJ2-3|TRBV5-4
CASSSEGLAGGPDTQYF
TGTGCCAGCAGCTCGGAGGGTCTAGCGGGAGGGCCGGATACGCAGTATTTT
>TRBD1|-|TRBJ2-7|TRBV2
CASSEGTGTYEQYF
TGTGCCAGCAGTGAGGGGACAGGAACCTACGAGCAGTACTTC
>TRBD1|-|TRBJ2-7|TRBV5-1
CASSLRKGGAASYEQYF
TGCGCCAGCAGCTTGAGAAAAGGGGGCGCGGCTAGCTACGAGCAGTACTTC
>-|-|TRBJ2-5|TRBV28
CASSLSGVQETQYF
TGTGCCAGCAGTTTAAGTGGGGTCCAAGAGACCCAGTACTTC
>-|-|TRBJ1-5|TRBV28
CASLRLYSNQPQHF
TGTGCCAGCCTAAGGTTATATAGCAATCAGCCCCAGCATTTT
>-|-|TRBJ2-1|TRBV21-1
CASSKWGRGSNEQFF
-
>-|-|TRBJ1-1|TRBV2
CASRKTGTEAFF
TGTGCCAGCAGGAAGACAGGCACTGAAGCTTTCTTT
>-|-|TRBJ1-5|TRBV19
CASSNPRVVINQPQHF
TGTGCCAGTAGTAACCCCCGGGTCGTAATCAATCAGCCCCAGCATTTT